Shown below are 13 T cell receptor beta chains from a single sample sequenced in a study of shared clonotypes between healthy human individuals. Terminally differentiated effector memory CD45RA+ cells were left out of the naive CD8 fraction, which was CD45RO-negative and positively selected for CCR7. The repertoire was sequenced with immunoSEQ multiplex PCR; TCRdb's copy has only in-frame clones and lacks some. The table has about 2 million clones, about 94% seen once. Input material: naive CD8+ T cells sorted from blood. The receptors come from a man aged 18 to 35 in good health.

This chain uses TRBV14 with TRBJ2-7; the D is unclear. Germline V lookup: CDR1 SGHDN, CDR2 FVKESK. Trimming stripped 3 bases from V and 6 bases from J, with 12 bases between. This CDR3 contains 13 residues. The CDR3 is CASSHTGSGEQYF. In DNA, the CDR3 is TGTGCCAGCAGCCATACGGGTTCGGGCGAGCAGTACTTC.

As for this clone: Other nucleotide sequences from this sample produce the same CDR3. This sequence joins TRBV27 and TRBJ2-7; 11 bases align to TRBD1. Trimming removed 4 bases from V and 3 bases from J; junction bases left unmatched: 5. The CDR3 runs 15 residues. CDR1 and CDR2 (germline): MNHEY, SMNVEV (reference sequence). The CDR3 coding sequence is TGTGCCAGCAGTTCCGCCGGGACAGGGGGCTACGAGCAGTACTTC. Translated, it gives CASSSAGTGGYEQYF.

The chain has TRBV28 and TRBJ2-4, with a tentative D call TRBD1 (5 bases). The V and J ends lost 2 bases and 1 base respectively, with 9 bases between them. CDR3 size: 15 residues. Germline-derived CDR1 and CDR2 are MDHEN and SYDVKM. The CDR3 loop is CASSLAGMAKNIQYF. The CDR3, as DNA: TGTGCCAGCAGTTTAGCAGGGATGGCCAAAAACATTCAGTACTTC.

As concerns this clone: The sample carries other DNA sequences with the same CDR3. The chain links TRBV11-2 to TRBJ2-7, with D tentatively TRBD1 (5 bases). Germline CDR1 SGHAT, CDR2 FQNNGV. The CDR3 spans 14 residues. The V gene lost 3 bases and the J gene lost 1 base, with 10 bases spanning the gap. The CDR3 loop is CASSLAGPSYEQYF. DNA for the CDR3: TGTGCCAGCAGCTTGGCAGGGCCATCCTACGAGCAGTACTTC.

The chain carries TRBV7-6 and TRBJ2-1; TRBD1 is a possible D gene (6 bases). Trimming pared 5 bases from V and 4 bases from J, leaving 18 bases between. CDR3 length: 16 residues. Germline assignment: CDR1 SGHVS and CDR2 FNYEAQ. CDR3 nucleotide sequence: TGTGCCAGCAGCCTCAAACAGGGACCCTTTTACAATGAGCAGTTCTTC. Residues: CASSLKQGPFYNEQFF.

The chain is built from TRBV29-1 and TRBJ2-7; D unclear. The length of the CDR3 is 11 residues. Trimming shortened V by 4 bases and J by 0 bases, and 4 bases separated the two germline ends. Germline CDR1 is SQVTM and CDR2 is ANQGSEA. The CDR3 DNA follows: TGCAGCGTTGGGTACTCCTACGAGCAGTACTTC. Translating it yields CSVGYSYEQYF.

The count of this clone is one. The same CDR3 also results from other DNA sequences found in this sample. The rearrangement joins TRBV9 to TRBJ2-7; possibly TRBD2 for D (5 bases). V lost 0 bases and J lost 2, with 9 bases in between. Germline CDR1 is SGDLS and CDR2 is YYNGEE. CDR3 size: 14 residues. The CDR3 here is CASSVGGGTYEQYF. The CDR3 nucleotides read TGTGCCAGCAGCGTAGGCGGAGGAACCTACGAGCAGTACTTC.

V is TRBV4-3 and J is TRBJ2-1; 13 nucleotides align to TRBD2. V shed 3 bases, J shed 8 bases, and the junction held 4 bases outside the gene matches. The germline CDR1 and CDR2 sequences are LGHNA and YSLEER. CDR3 length: 15 residues. The CDR3 region is CASSHILAGGDEQFF. In DNA form, the CDR3 reads TGCGCCAGCAGCCACATACTAGCGGGAGGGGATGAGCAGTTCTTC.

This chain connects TRBV7-2 to TRBJ1-2; 7 bases map to TRBD1. The CDR3 is 14 residues long. V lost 5 bases and J lost 3; bases outside the gene matches: 6. From germline, CDR1 is SGHTA and CDR2 FQGNSA. The CDR3 DNA reads TGTGCCAGCAGCCGACTTGACAGGGACTATGGCTACACCTTC. It translates to CASSRLDRDYGYTF.

V gene TRBV9 combines with J gene TRBJ1-4; D ambiguous. CDR1 is SGDLS, CDR2 YYNGEE, per germline. Between the trimmed V and J ends, which lost 4 bases and 5 bases, there was a span of 12 bases. The CDR3 loop spans 14 amino acids. The CDR3 reads CASSLDGINEKLFF. As DNA, the CDR3 is TGTGCCAGCAGCCTGGACGGGATAAATGAAAAACTGTTTTTT.

The V gene is TRBV28, the J gene TRBJ1-4; a possible D gene is TRBD1 (5 bases). CDR1 and CDR2 (germline): MDHEN, SYDVKM. This CDR3 is built from 15 residues. Trimming took 6 bases from V and 2 from J, leaving 13 bases between them. CDR3 sequence: CASSQPTATNEKLFF. CDR3 nucleotides: TGTGCCAGCAGCCAACCGACAGCTACTAATGAAAAACTGTTTTTT. Full variable domain (missing parts from reference TRBV28 and TRBJ1-4): DVKVTQSSRYLVKRTGEKVFLECVQDMDHENMFWYRQDPGLGLRLIYFSYDVKMKEKGDIPEGYSVSREKKERFSLILESASTNQTSMYLCASSQPTATNEKLFFGSGTQLSVL.

The rearrangement uses TRBV5-1 and TRBJ1-2; 11 bases are a match to TRBD1. V shed 5 bases, J shed 4 bases, and the junction held 10 bases outside the gene matches. The length of the CDR3 is 16 residues. CDR1 SGHRS and CDR2 YFSETQ come from the germline V gene. The DNA of the CDR3 is TGCGCCAGCAGGATGGACAGGGGGCTTAGTGTCTATGGCTACACCTTC. This gives the protein CASRMDRGLSVYGYTF.

This clone was detected once. The chain employs TRBV5-6 and TRBJ2-3, with unresolved D. V shed 4 bases and J shed 2 bases, with 8 bases lying between them. CDR3 length equals 13 residues. CDR1 is SGHDT and CDR2 is YYEEEE in the germline V gene. CDR3 nucleotides: TGTGCCAGCAGCGATACTGCCACAGATACGCAGTATTTT. Translation: CASSDTATDTQYF.